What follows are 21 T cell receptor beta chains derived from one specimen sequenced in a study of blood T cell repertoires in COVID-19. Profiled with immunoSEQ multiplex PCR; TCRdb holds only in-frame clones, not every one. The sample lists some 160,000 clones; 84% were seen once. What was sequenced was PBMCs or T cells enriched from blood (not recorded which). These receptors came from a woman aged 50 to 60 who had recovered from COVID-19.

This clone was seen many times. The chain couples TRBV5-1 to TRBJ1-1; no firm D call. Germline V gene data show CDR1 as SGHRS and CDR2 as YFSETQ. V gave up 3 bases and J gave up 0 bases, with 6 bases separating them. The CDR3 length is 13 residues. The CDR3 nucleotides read TGCGCCAGCAGCTCGGGATTGAACACTGAAGCTTTCTTT. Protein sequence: CASSSGLNTEAFF. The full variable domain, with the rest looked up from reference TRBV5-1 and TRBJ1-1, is KAGVTQTPRYLIKTRGQQVTLSCSPISGHRSVSWYQQTPGQGLQFLFEYFSETQRNKGNFPGRFSGRQFSNSRSEMNVSTLELGDSALYLCASSSGLNTEAFFGQGTRLTVV.

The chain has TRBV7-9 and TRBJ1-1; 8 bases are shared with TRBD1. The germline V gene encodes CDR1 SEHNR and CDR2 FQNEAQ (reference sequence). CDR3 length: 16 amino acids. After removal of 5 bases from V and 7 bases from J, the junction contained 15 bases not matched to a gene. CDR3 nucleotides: TGTGCCAGCAGCGTAATGCGACCGGGACAGGTGGATGAAGCTTTCTTT. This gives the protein CASSVMRPGQVDEAFF.

DNA for the CDR3: TGTGCCAGCAGCCACCCAGACGAGCAGTACTTC. Translating it yields CASSHPDEQYF. The chain has TRBV3-1 (or the pseudogene TRBV3-2) and TRBJ2-7; no clear D gene. Trimming took 3 bases from V and 5 from J, leaving 5 bases between them. Germline values: CDR1 LGHDT, CDR2 YNNKEL (reference sequence). There are 11 residues in the CDR3.

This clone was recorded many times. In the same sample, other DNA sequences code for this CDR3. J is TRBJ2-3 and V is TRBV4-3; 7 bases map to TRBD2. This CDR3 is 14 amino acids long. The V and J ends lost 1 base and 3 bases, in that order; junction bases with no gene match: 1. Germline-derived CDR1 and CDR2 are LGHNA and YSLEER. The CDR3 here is CASSQVGGTDTQYF. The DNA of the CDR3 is TGCGCCAGCAGCCAAGTGGGAGGGACAGATACGCAGTATTTT.

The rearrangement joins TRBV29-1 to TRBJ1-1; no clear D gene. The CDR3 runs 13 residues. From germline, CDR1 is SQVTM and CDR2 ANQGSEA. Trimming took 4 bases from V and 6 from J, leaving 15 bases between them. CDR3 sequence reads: CSVARLRNPEAFF. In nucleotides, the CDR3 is TGCAGCGTTGCTCGCTTGAGAAATCCTGAAGCTTTCTTT.

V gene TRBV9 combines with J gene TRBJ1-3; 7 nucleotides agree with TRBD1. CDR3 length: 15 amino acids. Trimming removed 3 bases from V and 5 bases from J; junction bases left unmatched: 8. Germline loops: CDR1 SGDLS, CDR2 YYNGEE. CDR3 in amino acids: CASSAPEGQRNTIYF. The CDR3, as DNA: TGTGCCAGCAGCGCCCCCGAGGGACAGAGAAACACCATATATTTT.

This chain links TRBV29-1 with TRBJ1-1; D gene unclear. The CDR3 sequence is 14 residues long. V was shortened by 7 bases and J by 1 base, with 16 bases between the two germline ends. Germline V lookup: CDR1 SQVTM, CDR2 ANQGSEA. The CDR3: CSAKGASANTEAFF. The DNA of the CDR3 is TGCAGCGCTAAGGGAGCATCAGCGAACACTGAAGCTTTCTTT.

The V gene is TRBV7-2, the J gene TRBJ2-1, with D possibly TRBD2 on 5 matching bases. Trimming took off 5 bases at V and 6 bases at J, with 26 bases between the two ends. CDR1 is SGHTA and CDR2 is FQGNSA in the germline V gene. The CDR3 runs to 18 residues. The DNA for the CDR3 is TGTGCCAGCAGCCCGGTATATCTTCGGACTCCCAGGTTCAATGAGCAGTTCTTC. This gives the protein CASSPVYLRTPRFNEQFF. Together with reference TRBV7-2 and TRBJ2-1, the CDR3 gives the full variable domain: GAGVSQSPSNKVTEKGKDVELRCDPISGHTALYWYRQSLGQGLEFLIYFQGNSAPDKSGLPSDRFSAERTGGSVSTLTIQRTQQEDSAVYLCASSPVYLRTPRFNEQFFGPGTRLTVL.

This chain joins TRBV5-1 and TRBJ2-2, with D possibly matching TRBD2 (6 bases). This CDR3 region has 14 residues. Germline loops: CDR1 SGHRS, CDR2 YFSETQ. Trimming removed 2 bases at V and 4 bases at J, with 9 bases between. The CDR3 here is CASSFRGSTGELFF. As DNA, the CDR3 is TGCGCCAGCAGCTTCCGGGGGTCCACCGGGGAGCTGTTTTTT.

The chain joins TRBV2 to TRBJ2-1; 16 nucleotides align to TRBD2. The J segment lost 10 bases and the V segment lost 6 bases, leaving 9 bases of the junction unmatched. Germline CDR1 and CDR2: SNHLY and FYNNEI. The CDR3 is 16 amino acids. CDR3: CASRSGTSGRAREQFF. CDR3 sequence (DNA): TGTGCCAGCAGATCCGGGACTAGCGGGAGGGCGCGGGAGCAGTTCTTC.

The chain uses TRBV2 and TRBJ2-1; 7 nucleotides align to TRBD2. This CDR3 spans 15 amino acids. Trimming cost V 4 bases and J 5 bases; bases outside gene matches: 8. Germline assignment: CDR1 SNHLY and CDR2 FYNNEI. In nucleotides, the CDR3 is TGTGCCAGCAGTGCGGAAGCGGGATGGGACAATGAGCAGTTCTTC. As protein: CASSAEAGWDNEQFF.

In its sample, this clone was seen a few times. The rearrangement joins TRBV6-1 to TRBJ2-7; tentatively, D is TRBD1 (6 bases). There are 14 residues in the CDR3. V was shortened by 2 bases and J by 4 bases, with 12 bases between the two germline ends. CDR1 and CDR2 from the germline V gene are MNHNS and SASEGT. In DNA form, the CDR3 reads TGTGCCAGCAGTGAATCCCATAGGGGGTACGAGCAGTACTTC. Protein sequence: CASSESHRGYEQYF.

The DNA for the CDR3 is TGTGCAAGTCGCTTAGGACCCAAATCGAGGAGGTGGTACGAGCAGTACTTC. Translation gives CASRLGPKSRRWYEQYF. The chain couples TRBV12-2 to TRBJ2-7; the listed D gene, TRBD2, was not tested against the DNA. TRBV12-2 is tagged as a pseudogene. This CDR3 contains 17 residues.

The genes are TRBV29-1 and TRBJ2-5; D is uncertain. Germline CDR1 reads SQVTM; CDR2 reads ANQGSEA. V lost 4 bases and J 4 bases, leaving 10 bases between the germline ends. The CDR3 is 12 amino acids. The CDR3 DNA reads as TGCAGCGTTGTTCCCATCGGAGAGACCCAGTACTTC. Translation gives CSVVPIGETQYF.

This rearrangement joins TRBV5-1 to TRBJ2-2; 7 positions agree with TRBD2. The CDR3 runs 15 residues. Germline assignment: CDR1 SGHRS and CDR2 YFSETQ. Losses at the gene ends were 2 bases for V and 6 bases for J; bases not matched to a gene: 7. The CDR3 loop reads CASSLAGPTPGELFF. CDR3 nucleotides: TGCGCCAGCAGCTTAGCGGGGCCAACACCCGGGGAGCTGTTTTTT.

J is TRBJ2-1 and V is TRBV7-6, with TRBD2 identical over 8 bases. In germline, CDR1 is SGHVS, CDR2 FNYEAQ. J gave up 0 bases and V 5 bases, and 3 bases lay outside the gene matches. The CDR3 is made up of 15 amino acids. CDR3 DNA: TGTGCCAGCAGCCTTAGCGGGGACTCCTACAATGAGCAGTTCTTC. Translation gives CASSLSGDSYNEQFF.

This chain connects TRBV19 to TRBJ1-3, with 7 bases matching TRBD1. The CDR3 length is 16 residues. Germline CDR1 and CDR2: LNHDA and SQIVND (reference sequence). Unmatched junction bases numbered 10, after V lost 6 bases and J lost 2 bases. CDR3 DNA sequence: TGTGCCAGTAGCCTCCTCGCCGGGACAGCTGGAAACACCATATATTTT. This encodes CASSLLAGTAGNTIYF.

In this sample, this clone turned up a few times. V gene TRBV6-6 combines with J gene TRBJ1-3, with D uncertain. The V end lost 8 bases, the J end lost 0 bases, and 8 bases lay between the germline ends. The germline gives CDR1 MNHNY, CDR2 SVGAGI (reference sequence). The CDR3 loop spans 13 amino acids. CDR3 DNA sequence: TGTGCCAGCCACAGTCACTCTGGAAACACCATATATTTT. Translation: CASHSHSGNTIYF.

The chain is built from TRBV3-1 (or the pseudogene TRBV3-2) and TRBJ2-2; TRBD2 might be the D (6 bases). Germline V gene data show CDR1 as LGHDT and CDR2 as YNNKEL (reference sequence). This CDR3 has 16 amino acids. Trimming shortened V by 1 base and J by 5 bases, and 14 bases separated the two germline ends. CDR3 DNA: TGTGCCAGCAGCCAAGCGGGCGCAGGAGGGACCGGGGAGCTGTTTTTT. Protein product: CASSQAGAGGTGELFF.

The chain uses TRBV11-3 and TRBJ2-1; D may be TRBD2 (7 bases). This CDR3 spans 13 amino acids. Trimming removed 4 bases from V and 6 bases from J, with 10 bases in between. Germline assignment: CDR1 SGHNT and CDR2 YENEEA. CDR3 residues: CASSSGGLNEQFF. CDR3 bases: TGTGCCAGCAGCTCGGGGGGCCTCAATGAGCAGTTCTTC.

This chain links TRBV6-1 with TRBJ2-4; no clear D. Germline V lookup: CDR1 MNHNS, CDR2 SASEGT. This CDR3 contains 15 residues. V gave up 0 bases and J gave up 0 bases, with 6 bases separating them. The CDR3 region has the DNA TGTGCCAGCAGTGAAGCGTATATAGCCAAAAACATTCAGTACTTC. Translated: CASSEAYIAKNIQYF.